The next 20 T cell receptor beta chains were all read from a single sample in a study of cytomegalovirus exposure and HLA in healthy donors. The PCR used 60 Vbeta and 13 Jbeta primers. The data were produced by immunoSEQ multiplex PCR, yet TCRdb's version contains in-frame clones alone and is incomplete. The data hold a few hundred thousand clones, with roughly four fifths observed a single time. The sequenced material came from PBMCs. The receptor source for this set is an older woman in good health and CMV-seropositive.

The rearrangement joins TRBV5-6 to TRBJ2-3, with 9 nucleotides matching TRBD1. The CDR3 consists of 15 residues. V dropped 4 bases and J dropped 3; count of bases not matched to a gene: 6. Germline V gene sequence: CDR1 SGHDT, CDR2 YYEEEE. In nucleotides, the CDR3 is TGTGCCAGCAGCCTTCAGGGACAGGGAACAGATACGCAGTATTTT. The encoded protein is CASSLQGQGTDTQYF.

This chain joins TRBV7-2 and TRBJ2-1, with 8 bases lining up with TRBD2. Germline V gene sequence: CDR1 SGHTA, CDR2 FQGNSA. J lost 1 base, V lost 5 bases, and 4 bases had no gene match. The CDR3 is 15 residues long. This chain's CDR3 is CASSTTSGSYNEQFF. CDR3 nucleotides: TGTGCCAGCAGCACAACTAGCGGTTCCTACAATGAGCAGTTCTTC.

This chain connects TRBV10-2 to TRBJ2-2; 10 bases align to TRBD1. The CDR3 is 14 amino acids. Trimming removed 6 bases from V and 3 bases from J; junction bases left unmatched: 1. Germline CDR1 and CDR2: WSHSY and SAAADI. The CDR3 coding sequence is TGCGCCAGCAGGGGGACAGGGGACACCGGGGAGCTGTTTTTT. Its protein product is CASRGTGDTGELFF.

The genes are TRBV5-4 and TRBJ1-3, with D possibly TRBD1 on 5 matching bases. Germline assignment: CDR1 SGHNT and CDR2 YYREEE (reference sequence). This CDR3 spans 16 amino acids. Trimming cost V 4 bases and J 0 bases, with 14 bases left between them. The CDR3 region is CASSRLGDSSGNTIYF. The CDR3, as DNA: TGTGCCAGCAGCCGCCTAGGGGATAGCTCTGGAAACACCATATATTTT.

This clone turned up a few times. The J gene is TRBJ2-2, the V gene TRBV4-2; 7 nucleotides match TRBD2. The CDR3 consists of 13 residues. Germline assignment: CDR1 LGHNA and CDR2 YNFKEQ. Unmatched junction bases numbered 4, after V lost 5 bases and J lost 7 bases. The CDR3 here is CASSSRESGELFF. Written as DNA, the CDR3 is TGTGCCAGCAGCTCGCGGGAGAGCGGGGAGCTGTTTTTT.

The chain links TRBV4-1 to TRBJ2-1; 8 bases align to TRBD2. V dropped 0 bases and J dropped 4; count of bases not matched to a gene: 8. Germline V CDR1 and CDR2: MGHRA, YSYEKL. The length of the CDR3 is 17 residues. The CDR3 loop is CASSQDTPREGYNEQFF. CDR3 nucleotide sequence: TGCGCCAGCAGCCAAGATACCCCACGGGAGGGGTACAATGAGCAGTTCTTC.

This clone showed up just once. The chain carries TRBV5-5 and TRBJ2-3, with 7 bases fitting TRBD2. The CDR3 contains 16 residues. Looked up from germline, CDR1 is SGHKS and CDR2 is YYEKEE (reference sequence). Trimming removed 0 bases from V and 0 bases from J; junction bases left unmatched: 4. CDR3 sequence: CASSLELALSTDTQYF. The CDR3 region has the DNA TGTGCCAGCAGCTTGGAACTAGCGCTTAGCACAGATACGCAGTATTTT.

CDR3 nucleotide sequence: TGTGCCAGTAGTCCCCCGGACAGGGGTGTGACTGAAGCTTTCTTT. It codes for CASSPPDRGVTEAFF. This chain uses TRBV19 with TRBJ1-1; TRBD1 matches 9 bases. The germline V gene encodes CDR1 LNHDA and CDR2 SQIVND (reference sequence). Trimming at V came to 5 bases and at J to 5 bases, leaving 9 bases not matched to a gene. CDR3 length: 15 amino acids.

The V and J genes are TRBV6-1 and TRBJ2-7; D is possibly TRBD2 (6 bases). This CDR3 spans 13 amino acids. V dropped 6 bases and J dropped 1 base, with 10 bases sitting between them. Germline V gene data show CDR1 as MNHNS and CDR2 as SASEGT. Written as DNA, the CDR3 is TGTGCCAGCAGGGGGGGAGGTTCCTACGAGCAGTACTTC. Its protein is CASRGGGSYEQYF.

V is TRBV9 and J is TRBJ2-5; 9 bases match TRBD2. The germline V gene encodes CDR1 SGDLS and CDR2 YYNGEE. The CDR3 has 17 amino acids. Trimming removed 7 bases from V and 4 bases from J; junction bases left unmatched: 17. CDR3 loop: CASSFGYRREGPETQYF. The DNA for the CDR3 is TGTGCCAGCTCCTTTGGGTATCGGCGGGAGGGCCCAGAGACCCAGTACTTC.

J is TRBJ2-1 and V is TRBV5-1; 9 nucleotides align to TRBD1. Germline lookup yields CDR1 SGHRS and CDR2 YFSETQ. The CDR3 contains 14 residues. Trimming cost V 0 bases and J 8 bases; bases outside gene matches: 3. CDR3 residues: CASSLGDRADEQFF. The DNA of the CDR3 is TGCGCCAGCAGCTTGGGGGACAGGGCCGATGAGCAGTTCTTC.

The chain employs TRBV6-1 and TRBJ2-1; 11 bases fit TRBD2. CDR1 is MNHNS and CDR2 is SASEGT in the germline V gene. V shed 4 bases, J shed 2 bases, and the junction held 7 bases outside the gene matches. This CDR3 contains 17 residues. CDR3 sequence (DNA): TGTGCCAGCAGTGTAGCGCTGACTAGCGGGACCTACAATGAGCAGTTCTTC. Its translation is CASSVALTSGTYNEQFF.

This clone was seen a few times. The chain combines TRBV27 with TRBJ2-3, with D perhaps matching TRBD2 (7 bases). The germline V gene encodes CDR1 MNHEY and CDR2 SMNVEV (reference sequence). V was cut by 2 bases and J by 6 bases, with 15 bases left in between. The CDR3 is 15 amino acids. CDR3 sequence (DNA): TGTGCCAGCAGTTTAGCGGGGGCCTCAAGGGATACGCAGTATTTT. Protein product: CASSLAGASRDTQYF.

This sequence joins TRBV5-4 and TRBJ2-7, with D unresolved. The CDR3 covers 15 residues. V was pared by 0 bases and J by 2 bases, with 12 bases between. Germline CDR1 reads SGHNT; CDR2 reads YYREEE (reference sequence). In nucleotides, the CDR3 is TGTGCCAGCAGCTTGGACAGCTCAGCTACCTACGAGCAGTACTTC. Translated, it gives CASSLDSSATYEQYF.

In its sample, this clone was seen once. The V and J genes are TRBV9 and TRBJ2-7; 7 bases match TRBD1. Unmatched junction bases numbered 16, after V lost 4 bases and J lost 6 bases. The CDR3 is 16 amino acids. Germline values: CDR1 SGDLS, CDR2 YYNGEE. CDR3 amino acids: CASSSEGAFIEGEQYF. The CDR3 DNA is TGTGCCAGCAGCTCAGAGGGGGCTTTCATTGAAGGCGAGCAGTACTTC.

The chain recombines TRBV7-9 with TRBJ1-1; tentative D call: TRBD1 (5 bases). The CDR3 consists of 14 residues. Germline loops: CDR1 SEHNR, CDR2 FQNEAQ (reference sequence). V gave up 2 bases and J gave up 6 bases, with 13 bases separating them. Here the CDR3 DNA reads TGTGCCAGCAGCTTAAAGGGGCTAGGAGCTGAAGCTTTCTTT. Protein product: CASSLKGLGAEAFF. The variable domain in full, completed from reference TRBV7-9 and TRBJ1-1, reads DTGVSQNPRHKITKRGQNVTFRCDPISEHNRLYWYRQTLGQGPEFLTYFQNEAQLEKSRLLSDRFSAERPKGSFSTLEIQRTEQGDSAMYLCASSLKGLGAEAFFGQGTRLTVV.

This clone has more than one count but fewer than ten. The gene calls are TRBV19 and TRBJ1-2; 7 bases align to TRBD1. Germline assignment: CDR1 LNHDA and CDR2 SQIVND (reference sequence). V was pared by 2 bases and J by 4 bases, with 7 bases of the junction left unmatched. This CDR3 has 15 amino acids. For the CDR3, the DNA is TGTGCCAGTAGTATATCCCTCACAGGGGTCTATGGCTACACCTTC. It encodes CASSISLTGVYGYTF.

The chain joins TRBV5-3 to TRBJ2-2; unclear D gene. TRBV5-3 is recorded as an ORF, its role being uncertain. V lost 7 bases to trimming and J lost 5 bases, with 9 bases between them. This CDR3 region has 12 residues. CDR3: CARLLATGELFF. The DNA of the CDR3 is TGTGCCAGATTACTCGCAACCGGGGAGCTGTTTTTT.

This chain uses TRBV9 with TRBJ2-3; 11 positions agree with TRBD2. This CDR3 region has 15 residues. Germline values: CDR1 SGDLS, CDR2 YYNGEE. Losses at the gene ends were 0 bases for V and 4 bases for J; bases not matched to a gene: 1. In nucleotides, the CDR3 is TGTGCCAGCAGCGTAGAGGGACTAGCGGCAGATACGCAGTATTTT. This translates into CASSVEGLAADTQYF.

The chain is built from TRBV7-3 and TRBJ1-1, with D hard to call. Trimming left V 4 bases short and J 0 bases short, with 9 bases between. The CDR3 runs 14 residues. In germline, CDR1 is SGHTA, CDR2 FQGTGA. CDR3 loop: CASSYSGMNTEAFF. For the CDR3, the DNA is TGTGCCAGCAGCTATTCGGGAATGAACACTGAAGCTTTCTTT.